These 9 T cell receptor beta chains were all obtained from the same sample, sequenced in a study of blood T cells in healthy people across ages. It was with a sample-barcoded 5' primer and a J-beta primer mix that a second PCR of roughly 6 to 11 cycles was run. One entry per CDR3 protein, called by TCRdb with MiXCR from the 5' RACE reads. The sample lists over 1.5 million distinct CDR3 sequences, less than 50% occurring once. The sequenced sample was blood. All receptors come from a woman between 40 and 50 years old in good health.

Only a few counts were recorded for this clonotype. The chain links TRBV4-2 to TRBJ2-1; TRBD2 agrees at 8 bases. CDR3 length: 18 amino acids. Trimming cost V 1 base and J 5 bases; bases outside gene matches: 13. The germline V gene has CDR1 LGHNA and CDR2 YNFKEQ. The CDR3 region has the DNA TGTGCCAGCAGCCAAGCGTTCGGAACCAGCGGGGGTAACAATGAGCAGTTCTTC. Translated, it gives CASSQAFGTSGGNNEQFF.

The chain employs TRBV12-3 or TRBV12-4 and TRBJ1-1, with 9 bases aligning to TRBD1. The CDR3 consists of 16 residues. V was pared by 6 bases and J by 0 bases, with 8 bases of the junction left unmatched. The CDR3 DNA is TGTGCCAGCAGCCCCCGGACAGGGGCTATGAACACTGAAGCTTTCTTT. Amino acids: CASSPRTGAMNTEAFF.

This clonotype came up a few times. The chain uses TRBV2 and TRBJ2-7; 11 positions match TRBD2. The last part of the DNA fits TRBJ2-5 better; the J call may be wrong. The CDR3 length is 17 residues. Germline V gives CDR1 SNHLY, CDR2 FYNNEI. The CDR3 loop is CASSEGRTSGRQETQYF. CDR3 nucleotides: TGTGCCAGCAGTGAAGGGAGGACTAGCGGGCGTCAAGAGACCCAGTACTTC.

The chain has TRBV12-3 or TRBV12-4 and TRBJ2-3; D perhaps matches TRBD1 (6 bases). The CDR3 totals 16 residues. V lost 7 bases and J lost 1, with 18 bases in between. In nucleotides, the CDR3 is TGTGCCAGCATATCCGGGCTACAGGGACGCACAGATACGCAGTATTTT. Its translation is CASISGLQGRTDTQYF.

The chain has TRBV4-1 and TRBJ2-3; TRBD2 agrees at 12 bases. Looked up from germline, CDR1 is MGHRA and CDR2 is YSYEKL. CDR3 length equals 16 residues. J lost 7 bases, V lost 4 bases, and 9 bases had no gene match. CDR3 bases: TGCGCCAGCAGCCCTACGTCTAGCGGGGGGGCTCATACGCAGTATTTT. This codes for CASSPTSSGGAHTQYF.

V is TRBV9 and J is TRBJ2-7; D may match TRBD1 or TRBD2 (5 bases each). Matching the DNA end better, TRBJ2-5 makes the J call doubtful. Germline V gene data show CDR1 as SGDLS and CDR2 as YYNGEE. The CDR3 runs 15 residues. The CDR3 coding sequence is TGTGCCAGCAGCGTAGGTGAGGGGAAAGACGAGACCCAGTACTTC. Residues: CASSVGEGKDETQYF.

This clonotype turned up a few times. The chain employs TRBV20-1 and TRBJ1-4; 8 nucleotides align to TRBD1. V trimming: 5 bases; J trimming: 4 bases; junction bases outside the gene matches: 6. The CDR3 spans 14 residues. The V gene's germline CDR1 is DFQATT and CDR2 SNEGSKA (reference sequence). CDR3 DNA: TGCAGTGCTTTACGGGACAGGCGTAATGAAAAACTGTTTTTT. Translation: CSALRDRRNEKLFF.

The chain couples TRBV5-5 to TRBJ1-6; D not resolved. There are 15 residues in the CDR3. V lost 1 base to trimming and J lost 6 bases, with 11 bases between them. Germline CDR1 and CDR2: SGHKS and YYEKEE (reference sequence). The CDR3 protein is CASSLSPEANSPLHF. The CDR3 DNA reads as TGTGCCAGCAGCTTGTCCCCCGAGGCTAATTCACCCCTCCACTTT.

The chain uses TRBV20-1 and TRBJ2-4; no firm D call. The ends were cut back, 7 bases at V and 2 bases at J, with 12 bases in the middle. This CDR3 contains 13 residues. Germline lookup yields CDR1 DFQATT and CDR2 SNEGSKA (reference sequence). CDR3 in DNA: TGCAGTGGCGTCGAGAGGCCCAAAAACATTCAGTACTTC. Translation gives CSGVERPKNIQYF.